Listed below are T cell receptor beta chains from one sample, sequenced in a study of blood T cell repertoires in COVID-19. Produced via immunoSEQ multiplex PCR; TCRdb's table is partial and in-frame only. The sample yields under 300,000 clones, 70% to 90% seen once. The source material was peripheral blood. All receptors derive from a man aged 60 to 75 with acute or convalescent COVID-19. CDR3s include the opening cysteine and the closing phenylalanine or tryptophan. Fields, in order: clone size, J gene, D gene, V gene, CDR3 DNA, CDR3 protein. The D gene is left open where the match is weak. Not all rows give a size; the values are once, few, many and, for expanded clones, a class.

>NA|TRBJ2-7|TRBD1|TRBV7-2
TGTGCCAGCAGCTTGACAGGGGAGAGCTCCTACGAGCAGTACTTC
CASSLTGESSYEQYF
>NA|TRBJ1-5|TRBD1|TRBV7-8
TGTGCCAGCAGCTCGGACAGGAATAGCAATCAGCCCCAGCATTTT
CASSSDRNSNQPQHF
>NA|TRBJ2-2|TRBD2|TRBV6-1
TGTGCCAGCAGTGACCTTAGACTAGCGGTCACCGGGGAGCTGTTTTTT
CASSDLRLAVTGELFF
>once|TRBJ1-6|NA|TRBV4-2
TGTGCCAGCAGCCAAGCTTTTCAGGATAATTCACCCCTCCACTTT
CASSQAFQDNSPLHF
>once|TRBJ1-1|NA|TRBV6-5
TGTGCCAGCAGCCAGACCCCCGGGTTGAACACTGAAGCTTTCTTT
CASSQTPGLNTEAFF
>few|TRBJ1-2|TRBD1|TRBV10-1
TGCGCCAGCTCTGCAGGGGACAGGGAGAACTATGGCTACACCTTC
CASSAGDRENYGYTF
>NA|TRBJ2-7|TRBD2|TRBV11-3
TGTGCCAGCAGCCGACTAGCGGGAGGGAACGAGCAGTACTTC
CASSRLAGGNEQYF
>NA|TRBJ1-6|TRBD1|TRBV14
TGTGCCAGCAGCCAAGTGACAGGGGGCAATTCACCCCTCCACTTT
CASSQVTGGNSPLHF
>NA|TRBJ2-7|TRBD1|TRBV5-4
TGTGCCAGCAGCCGGCCAAACAGGGGGCAGAACGAGCAGTACTTC
CASSRPNRGQNEQYF
>NA|TRBJ2-3|NA|TRBV18
TGTGCCAGCTCACCACCGCAGAGCACAGATACGCAGTATTTT
CASSPPQSTDTQYF
>NA|TRBJ1-5|NA|TRBV6-5
TGTGCCAGCAGTTACTCGGGGCAGGATCAGCCCCAGCATTTT
CASSYSGQDQPQHF
>NA|TRBJ2-3|NA|TRBV27
TGTGCCAGCAGTCCTGGCGGGACGATGGGTACCACAGATACGCAGTATTTT
CASSPGGTMGTTDTQYF
>once|TRBJ1-1|NA|TRBV11-3
TGTGCCAGCAGCTTTAGGACCCGCGAGGGCACTGAAGCTTTCTTT
CASSFRTREGTEAFF
>few|TRBJ1-3|NA|TRBV11-3
TGTGCCAGCATCCCCTCTTGTGGGGGGTTTTCCGGAAACACCATATATTTT
CASIPSCGGFSGNTIYF
>NA|TRBJ2-1|NA|TRBV4-2
TGTGCCAGCAGCCAAGCTGATGGCGGTCCCTACAATGAGCAGTTCTTC
CASSQADGGPYNEQFF
>few|TRBJ2-7|TRBD2|TRBV7-6
TGTGCCAGCAGCACCCGGGGGAGGGCGAACGAGCAGTACTTC
CASSTRGRANEQYF
>NA|TRBJ1-6|NA|TRBV30
TGTGCCTGGACCCAGGGGACTTCACCCCTCCACTTT
CAWTQGTSPLHF
>NA|TRBJ2-1|NA|TRBV6-6
TGTGCCAGCACCCCAGGCCGCCCGGGATCCTACAATGAGCAGTTCTTC
CASTPGRPGSYNEQFF
>NA|TRBJ1-4|TRBD1|TRBV6-1
TGTGCCAGCAGTGAAGTGGGGACAGGATCTGAAAAACTGTTTTTT
CASSEVGTGSEKLFF
>NA|TRBJ2-3|NA|TRBV28
TGTGCCAGCAGTTCCCCTAGCACAGATACGCAGTATTTT
CASSSPSTDTQYF
>NA|TRBJ1-4|NA|TRBV6-5
TGTGCCAGCAGTTTGGAGGGTTTGAGTGAAAAACTGTTTTTT
CASSLEGLSEKLFF
>NA|TRBJ2-1|TRBD2|TRBV4-2
TGTGCCAGCAGCTCTACACTAGCGGGTAACAATGAGCAGTTCTTC
CASSSTLAGNNEQFF
>NA|TRBJ2-7|NA|TRBV5-1
TGCGCCAGCAGTTTAACTTGGTCCTACGAGCAGTACTTC
CASSLTWSYEQYF
>NA|TRBJ2-3|NA|TRBV29-1
TGCAGCGTTGACGGGAGTGGCACAGATACGCAGTATTTT
CSVDGSGTDTQYF
>NA|TRBJ2-1|NA|TRBV12-3/TRBV12-4
TGTGCCAGCACCCCGGGAGTACAGTTCTTC
CASTPGVQFF
>NA|TRBJ2-5|TRBD1|TRBV7-9
TGTGCCAGCAGCCCGGGACAGGGGGATTTGGAGACCCAGTACTTC
CASSPGQGDLETQYF
>many|TRBJ2-2|TRBD2|TRBV6-7
TGTGCCAGCAGTCCCGGCGGACTAGCGGGAGCTGGGGAGCTGTTTTTT
CASSPGGLAGAGELFF
>NA|TRBJ1-1|TRBD1|TRBV7-2
TGTGCCAGCAGCTCCGTTGGGACAGGGACGACTGAAGCTTTCTTT
CASSSVGTGTTEAFF
>NA|TRBJ1-4|TRBD1|TRBV7-8
TGTGCCAGCAGCTTAGCCGGTAGGGGGCAAGGAAAACTGTTTTTT
CASSLAGRGQGKLFF
>NA|TRBJ2-1|TRBD2|TRBV28
TGTGCCAGCAGGACTAGCGGTTACAATGAGCAGTTCTTC
CASRTSGYNEQFF
>NA|TRBJ2-5|NA|TRBV3-1/TRBV3-2
TGTGCCAGCAGCTACCCGGGTTTCCGGGAAGAGACCCAGTACTTC
CASSYPGFREETQYF
>NA|TRBJ2-3|NA|TRBV3-1/TRBV3-2
TGTGCCAGCAGCCAAGATTCTACCCTAGCCGCAATGACAGATACGCAGTATTTT
CASSQDSTLAAMTDTQYF
>NA|TRBJ1-1|TRBD1|TRBV30
TGTGCCCAAAACAGGGGGAACACTGAAGCTTTCTTT
CAQNRGNTEAFF
>NA|TRBJ1-2|NA|TRBV19
TGTGCCAGTAGTCTCCCCCAGGGGAAGTCCTATGGCTACACCTTC
CASSLPQGKSYGYTF
>once|TRBJ1-2|TRBD1|TRBV28
TGTGCCAGCAGGTCCCTCATCTTACAGGGGGCGTCCTATGGCTACACCTTC
CASRSLILQGASYGYTF
>NA|TRBJ1-5|TRBD1|TRBV7-3
TGTGCCAGCAGCTTAACGTCGGGACAGGGTTCCTATAGCAATCAGCCCCAGCATTTT
CASSLTSGQGSYSNQPQHF
>NA|TRBJ2-7|NA|TRBV7-2
TGTGCCAGCAGCGTGGCCAGGGGCTACGAGCAGTACTTC
CASSVARGYEQYF
>NA|TRBJ2-5|TRBD1|TRBV18
TGTGCCAGCTCACCCCTTTCCGACAGGGAAGAGACCCAGTACTTC
CASSPLSDREETQYF
>NA|TRBJ2-2|NA|TRBV6-2/TRBV6-3
TGTGCCAGCAGCTCCGGGAAGAACACCGGGGAGCTGTTTTTT
CASSSGKNTGELFF
>NA|TRBJ2-7|NA|TRBV27
TGTGCCAGCAGTTTTCTCCGGGACAACCACCGAGGGAACCTCTACGAGCAGTACTTC
CASSFLRDNHRGNLYEQYF
>NA|TRBJ2-7|TRBD2|TRBV7-2
TGTGCCAGCAGCTTAGGGGCTAGCGGGACTTACGAGCAGTACTTC
CASSLGASGTYEQYF
>NA|TRBJ1-4|NA|TRBV30
TGTGCCTGGAGTCCCCCTCCACCGGGGAGGAAAGAGGGAGAAAAACTGTTTTTT
CAWSPPPPGRKEGEKLFF
>NA|TRBJ1-2|TRBD1|TRBV19
TGTGCCAGTAGCCCGACTCCAGGACAGGCTTTCTATGGCTACACCTTC
CASSPTPGQAFYGYTF
>few|TRBJ1-6|TRBD1|TRBV4-2
TGTGCCAGCAGCCAAGTGGGACAGGACAATTCACCCCTCCACTTT
CASSQVGQDNSPLHF
>NA|TRBJ1-4|TRBD1|TRBV28
TGTGCCAGCAGTTTCCAGGGGGGTCGGGAAAAACTGTTTTTT
CASSFQGGREKLFF
>NA|TRBJ1-2|TRBD1|TRBV5-1
TGCGCCAGCAGCTTGGCCGACACAGGGGACGGCTACACCTTC
CASSLADTGDGYTF
>few|TRBJ1-6|NA|TRBV4-3
TGCGCCAGCAGCCAAGATTACGACAGATATTCACCCCTCCACTTT
CASSQDYDRYSPLHF
>NA|TRBJ1-1|TRBD1|TRBV7-6
TGTGCCAGCAGCCTAAACGCTCCGGGACAGGGAGCGAACACTGAAGCTTTCTTT
CASSLNAPGQGANTEAFF
>NA|TRBJ1-3|TRBD1|TRBV20-1
TGCAGTGCTAGTTTTGGACAGGGTGAACGAAACACCATATATTTT
CSASFGQGERNTIYF
>NA|TRBJ2-5|TRBD1|TRBV19
TGTGCCAGTAGTCTGAACAGGGGGCAAGAGACCCAGTACTTC
CASSLNRGQETQYF
>once|TRBJ1-1|NA|TRBV4-3
TGCGCCAGCAGCCACTCCATACCGGGGGACACTGAAGCTTTCTTT
CASSHSIPGDTEAFF
>NA|TRBJ2-7|TRBD2|TRBV7-2
TGTGCCAGCAGCTTAGGCACTAGCGGGACCTACGAGCAGTACTTC
CASSLGTSGTYEQYF
>few|TRBJ1-2|TRBD1|TRBV28
TGTGCCAGCAGTTTAGGAGGACAGGGGGCGTCTGGCTACACCTTC
CASSLGGQGASGYTF
>NA|TRBJ1-2|NA|TRBV6-5
TGTGCCAGCAGTTACTCGCGACTCCGAGCTAACTATGGCTACACCTTC
CASSYSRLRANYGYTF
>NA|TRBJ2-4|NA|TRBV5-4
TGTGCCAGCAGCTTGGAAGGCGGGCGGGGAAACATTCAGTACTTC
CASSLEGGRGNIQYF
>NA|TRBJ1-2|NA|TRBV30
TGTGCCTGGAGTGTCGGCGGGGATGGCTACACCTTC
CAWSVGGDGYTF
>NA|TRBJ1-5|NA|TRBV10-2
TGCGCCAGCAGTGAGGGGGGGGACCGTCAGCCCCAGCATTTT
CASSEGGDRQPQHF
>NA|TRBJ1-5|TRBD1|TRBV28
TGTGCCAGCGGGGGGACAGGCCAATTGAGAAATCAGCCCCAGCATTTT
CASGGTGQLRNQPQHF
>NA|TRBJ1-5|NA|TRBV6-5
TGTGCCAGTACCTCCAGCGCCTCAAATCAGCCCCAGCATTTT
CASTSSASNQPQHF
>once|TRBJ2-2|TRBD2|TRBV19
TGTGCCAGTAGTACCCCAGGACTAGCGGGAGTTACCGGGGAGCTGTTTTTT
CASSTPGLAGVTGELFF